This T cell receptor (beta chain) was found in a study of shared clonotypes between healthy human individuals. Concerning this clone itself: Antigen specificity is unknown.

V gave up 8 bases and J gave up 6 bases; unmatched junction bases: 13. CDR1 is WNHNN and CDR2 is SYGVQD in the germline V gene (reference sequence). The CDR3 is made up of 15 amino acids. Study results and caveats: Several donors held 5% to 5.5% of naive CD4 clonotypes in common.

Naive CD8 cells, CD45RO-negative and positively selected for CCR7, excluded terminally differentiated effector memory CD45RA+ cells. Donors comprised healthy HIV-negative adults lacking recent acute infections or vaccinations. Adults of Caucasian background living in Nashville, Tennessee made up all donors. The table came from immunoSEQ multiplex PCR; TCRdb's copy has only in-frame clones and leaves some out. The sample has approximately 1.9 million clones, 85% to 95% seen once. This receptor was obtained from a man between 18 and 35 years old in good health. Some clones in this sample may be carry-over from other donors' samples. Source material: naive CD8+ T cells from PBMCs. The V call is TRBV10-1, the J call TRBJ2-3; 8 bases align to TRBD2. The CDR3 sequence is CASRFGGLAPDTQYF. As DNA, the CDR3 is TGCGCCAGCCGATTCGGTGGACTAGCACCCGATACGCAGTATTTT.